The 18 T cell receptor beta chains in this list originate from one sample, sequenced in a study of T cell changes during pregnancy in multiple sclerosis. TCRdb keeps only in-frame clones here, not all; method: immunoSEQ multiplex PCR. The profile covers 20,000 to 25,000 clones, with roughly 90% appearing a single time and 7.7% taken by the ten largest. Here the sequenced sample was CD8+ T cells from peripheral blood mononuclear cells, taken after pregnancy. The origin of the receptors is a female donor with multiple sclerosis, enrolled in a pregnancy study.

Only one count was recorded for this clone. The gene calls are TRBV11-2 and TRBJ1-2; unclear D gene. Trimming took off 1 base at V and 3 bases at J, with 6 bases between the two ends. The CDR3 is 13 amino acids. Germline V gene sequence: CDR1 SGHAT, CDR2 FQNNGV. The CDR3 nucleotides read TGTGCCAGCAGCTTAGTAACAGACTATGGCTACACCTTC. Its protein product is CASSLVTDYGYTF.

This clone was counted between two and nine times. The chain links TRBV28 to TRBJ2-2, with 12 positions matching TRBD2. This CDR3 is 16 amino acids long. The germline V gene encodes CDR1 MDHEN and CDR2 SYDVKM. J lost 5 bases, V lost 3 bases, and 4 bases had no gene match. CDR3 bases: TGTGCCAGCAGTTTTTGGACTAGCGGGACTACCGGGGAGCTGTTTTTT. Its protein is CASSFWTSGTTGELFF.

The chain recombines TRBV5-4 with TRBJ1-3, with 9 positions matching TRBD1. With V trimmed by 6 bases and J by 0 bases, 7 bases remained unmatched. The germline CDR1 and CDR2 sequences are SGHNT and YYREEE (reference sequence). This CDR3 spans 16 amino acids. CDR3 region: CASTTGGPHSGNTIYF. CDR3 sequence (DNA): TGTGCCAGCACCACAGGGGGCCCCCACTCTGGAAACACCATATATTTT.

This clone has only one observation. The chain links TRBV5-6 to TRBJ2-2, with D possibly TRBD1 on 6 matching bases. Germline V CDR1 and CDR2: SGHDT, YYEEEE. Trimming removed 1 base from V and 6 bases from J, with 13 bases in between. The CDR3 runs 15 residues. CDR3 coding DNA: TGTGCCAGCAGCTTGTGGGGGACACCGCCCGGGGAGCTGTTTTTT. This gives the protein CASSLWGTPPGELFF.

The chain employs TRBV5-1 and TRBJ2-1; D ambiguous. This CDR3 has 17 residues. Trimming shortened V by 4 bases and J by 2 bases, and 19 bases separated the two germline ends. Germline V gives CDR1 SGHRS, CDR2 YFSETQ. DNA for the CDR3: TGCGCCAGCAGCCCGCCAAAAGGAGAAAAGGCCTACAATGAGCAGTTCTTC. The encoded protein is CASSPPKGEKAYNEQFF.

This clone is a singleton in its sample. The chain has TRBV5-1 and TRBJ2-1; 7 nucleotides agree with TRBD2. This CDR3 contains 15 residues. CDR1 SGHRS and CDR2 YFSETQ come from the germline V gene. The V gene end was trimmed by 0 bases and the J gene end by 7 bases; junction bases not matched to a gene: 7. The chain's CDR3 is CASSLEGGFANEQFF. The CDR3 DNA follows: TGCGCCAGCAGCTTGGAGGGAGGGTTTGCGAATGAGCAGTTCTTC.

The chain is built from TRBV10-3 and TRBJ1-1; D is perhaps TRBD1 (6 bases). This CDR3 region has 14 residues. Trimming removed 2 bases from V and 4 bases from J, with 11 bases in between. Germline assignment: CDR1 ENHRY and CDR2 SYGVKD. CDR3 protein: CAISEPGVVTEAFF. The CDR3 nucleotides read TGTGCCATCAGTGAGCCAGGGGTGGTCACTGAAGCTTTCTTT.

This clone occurred once. This chain uses TRBV30 with TRBJ2-7, with TRBD1 matching over 10 bases. Trimming removed 3 bases from V and 4 bases from J; junction bases left unmatched: 6. The CDR3 spans 14 residues. The germline CDR1 and CDR2 sequences are GTSNPN and SVGIG (reference sequence). CDR3 amino acids: CAWRRGTGDYEQYF. CDR3 DNA sequence: TGTGCCTGGAGGAGGGGGACAGGGGATTACGAGCAGTACTTC.

The V and J genes are TRBV6-1 and TRBJ1-1, with TRBD1 as a possible D gene (6 bases). Trimming pared 5 bases from V and 1 base from J, leaving 11 bases between. Germline V gives CDR1 MNHNS, CDR2 SASEGT. This CDR3 comprises 14 residues. CDR3 amino acids: CASSPSTGNTEAFF. The CDR3 nucleotides read TGTGCCAGCAGTCCGTCGACAGGGAACACTGAAGCTTTCTTT.

This clone has just one count. This chain uses TRBV5-1 with TRBJ2-1; 7 bases are shared with TRBD2. With 4 bases clipped from V and 15 bases from J, the junction kept 16 bases outside the gene matches. In germline, CDR1 is SGHRS, CDR2 YFSETQ. CDR3 size: 14 residues. The CDR3 nucleotides are TGCGCCAGCAGCCCCGAGGGTGGCGGGAGCGGATGGTTCTTC. Protein: CASSPEGGGSGWFF.

This sequence joins TRBV11-2 and TRBJ1-3, with a weak D call TRBD1 (5 bases). The CDR3 is 17 amino acids. Deletions cut 5 bases from V and 4 bases from J, with 21 bases between. Germline-derived CDR1 and CDR2 are SGHAT and FQNNGV. For the CDR3, the DNA is TGTGCCAGCAGCCTAGGGGCCTGGGCAGGGCTAGGAAACACCATATATTTT. Its translation: CASSLGAWAGLGNTIYF.

The chain recombines TRBV11-3 with TRBJ2-2; TRBD1 might be the D (6 bases). The length of the CDR3 is 13 residues. The germline gives CDR1 SGHNT, CDR2 YENEEA. Trimming left V 6 bases short and J 4 bases short, with 9 bases between. CDR3 nucleotide sequence: TGTGCCAGCAGATTCAGGGGCACCGGGGAGCTGTTTTTT. This codes for CASRFRGTGELFF.

This clone came up once. The chain's CDR3 is CAISDSYGNEQFF. The CDR3 DNA reads as TGTGCCATCAGTGACTCCTATGGCAATGAGCAGTTCTTC. This chain uses TRBV10-3 with TRBJ2-1, with D unclear. The CDR3 has 13 residues. CDR1 is ENHRY, CDR2 SYGVKD, per germline. The V end lost 3 bases, the J end lost 6 bases, and 9 bases lay between the germline ends.

The rearrangement joins TRBV7-9 to TRBJ2-6; D gene unclear. V was cut by 2 bases and J by 0 bases, with 8 bases left in between. The V gene's germline CDR1 is SEHNR and CDR2 FQNEAQ (reference sequence). The CDR3 has 16 residues. Written as DNA, the CDR3 is TGTGCCAGCAGCTTAACACAGTTCTCTGGGGCCAACGTCCTGACTTTC. This gives the protein CASSLTQFSGANVLTF.

The chain links TRBV5-1 to TRBJ2-1; the match to TRBD2 covers 10 bases. The V gene's germline CDR1 is SGHRS and CDR2 YFSETQ. J was trimmed by 4 bases and V by 1 base; bases with no gene match: 5. There are 16 residues in the CDR3. CDR3: CASSLSSSGRYNEQFF. CDR3 DNA: TGCGCCAGCAGCTTGTCGTCTAGCGGGAGATACAATGAGCAGTTCTTC. The variable domain in full, with the rest retrieved from reference TRBV5-1 and TRBJ2-1, is KAGVTQTPRYLIKTRGQQVTLSCSPISGHRSVSWYQQTPGQGLQFLFEYFSETQRNKGNFPGRFSGRQFSNSRSEMNVSTLELGDSALYLCASSLSSSGRYNEQFFGPGTRLTVL.

CDR3 sequence: CASSPPGANYGYTF. For the CDR3, the DNA is TGTGCCAGCAGCCCCCCGGGAGCTAACTATGGCTACACCTTC. The J gene is TRBJ1-2, the V gene TRBV14; D is uncertain. The CDR3 has 14 amino acids. Deletions cut 4 bases from V and 0 bases from J, with 9 bases between. Germline V lookup: CDR1 SGHDN, CDR2 FVKESK.

The V and J genes are TRBV4-1 and TRBJ1-4; the D is unclear. V lost 2 bases to trimming and J lost 6 bases, with 16 bases between them. CDR1 is MGHRA and CDR2 is YSYEKL in the germline V gene. The CDR3 covers 16 residues. CDR3 sequence: CASSQIWPASYEKLFF. As DNA, the CDR3 is TGCGCCAGCAGCCAAATTTGGCCAGCTAGTTATGAAAAACTGTTTTTT.

V is TRBV11-1 and J is TRBJ2-7, with no clear D. This CDR3 has 13 amino acids. Trimming stripped 6 bases from V and 0 bases from J, with 9 bases between. Germline V gives CDR1 SGHAT, CDR2 FQDESV (reference sequence). DNA for the CDR3: TGTGCCAGCAGGAGGTCCCCCTCCTACGAGCAGTACTTC. Its protein is CASRRSPSYEQYF.